This T cell receptor (beta chain) was recovered during a study of Graves' ophthalmopathy and Graves' hyperthyroidism. Study-level findings and limits: From stable hyperthyroidism, ophthalmopathy was separated by a 13-signature model with about 88% sensitivity and less than 83% specificity. Blood also harbored most expanded thyroid clonotypes above 0.001 frequency.

This clonotype was seen many times. Antigen specificity is unknown. Other autoimmune diseases, uncontrolled infections, pregnancy or lactation ruled patients out of participation. The authors diagnosed from clinical symptoms, serum thyroxine, TRAb, thyroid ultrasound and orbital computed tomography. There are 16 residues in the CDR3. V lost 1 base to trimming and J lost 2 bases; unmatched junction nucleotides: 5. From germline, CDR1 is DFQATT and CDR2 SNEGSKA (reference sequence). Using RNA transcripts, the TCR beta CDR3 regions were amplified. HTBI-primed first-round RT-PCR preceded second-round multiplex PCR. MiXCR, applied by TCRdb to the multiplex PCR reads, yields one record per CDR3 protein. The sample has around 1.1 million distinct CDR3 sequences; about 36% are singletons.

The receptor comes from an adult man with Graves' hyperthyroidism. Sequenced: peripheral blood or thyroid tissue (not recorded which). V and J are TRBV20-1 and TRBJ2-5, with 12 nucleotides matching TRBD2. CDR3 loop: CSARVGLAGLQETQYF. DNA of the CDR3: TGCAGTGCTAGAGTCGGACTAGCGGGGCTGCAAGAGACCCAGTACTTC.